This T cell receptor (beta chain) was profiled in a study of tumor and adjacent non-tumor tissue in lung cancer. Study as a whole: There were around 11 adenocarcinoma, 2 squamous cell carcinoma and 1 small cell lung cancer cases. Study-level results: Compared with tumor, normal lung showed significantly lower TCR diversity. Patients with more diverse tumor TCRs had worse survival.

This clonotype was recorded at least ten times. Its antigen is currently unknown. V gave up 8 bases and J gave up 0 bases, with 8 bases separating them. Germline CDR1 MDHEN, CDR2 SYDVKM. The CDR3 spans 13 residues. RNA was extracted from bulk tissue without any cell sorting. Three rounds of nested PCR, following a modified ARM-PCR protocol, produced the TCRbeta library. TCRdb re-analysed the multiplex PCR reads in MiXCR, keeping a single row per CDR3 protein. The sample lists about 85,000 distinct CDR3 sequences, about 61% occurring once. Input material: lung tumor tissue. V usage is TRBV28 and J usage is TRBJ1-5; D ambiguous. This sequence originates from a man aged 65 to 79 with non-small cell lung cancer. This CDR3 reads CASALHSNQPQHF. In DNA, the CDR3 is TGTGCCAGCGCACTCCATAGCAATCAGCCCCAGCATTTT.